What follows are 25 T cell receptor beta chains derived from one specimen sequenced in a study of blood T cell repertoires in COVID-19. TCRdb's copy holds only in-frame clones and misses some; the assay was immunoSEQ multiplex PCR. The sample consists of a few hundred thousand clones, 86% of them appearing once. What was sequenced was peripheral blood. The receptors originated from a man aged 50 or older with acute or convalescent COVID-19.

The gene calls are TRBV5-4 and TRBJ2-1, with no clear D. CDR1 is SGHNT, CDR2 YYREEE, per germline (reference sequence). The CDR3 length is 12 residues. V lost 4 bases and J lost 7, with 9 bases in between. CDR3: CASSESANEQFF. CDR3 sequence (DNA): TGTGCCAGCAGCGAGTCCGCAAATGAGCAGTTCTTC.

The V and J genes are TRBV5-1 and TRBJ2-7; perhaps TRBD1 as D (6 bases). CDR3 length: 14 residues. The V and J ends lost 4 bases and 1 base respectively, with 12 bases between them. Germline V lookup: CDR1 SGHRS, CDR2 YFSETQ. CDR3 DNA sequence: TGCGCCAGCAGCCCAAGACAGGCGTCCTACGAGCAGTACTTC. Translating it yields CASSPRQASYEQYF.

This clone has only a few counts. The V call is TRBV6-5, the J call TRBJ1-2, with 8 bases matching TRBD1. Trimming at V came to 8 bases and at J to 6 bases, leaving 8 bases not matched to a gene. CDR3 length equals 13 residues. The germline CDR1 and CDR2 sequences are MNHEY and SVGAGI. CDR3 sequence: CASRGQGGNGYTF. As DNA, the CDR3 is TGTGCCAGCCGAGGACAGGGAGGCAATGGCTACACCTTC.

The chain is built from TRBV29-1 and TRBJ2-1, with TRBD2 matching 7 bases. The CDR3 runs to 12 residues. Trimming removed 3 bases from V and 10 bases from J; junction bases left unmatched: 6. Germline V CDR1 and CDR2: SQVTM, ANQGSEA. CDR3: CSVESLGGEQFF. In DNA form, the CDR3 reads TGCAGCGTTGAGTCTCTCGGGGGGGAGCAGTTCTTC.

This clone has just a few counts. This chain connects TRBV5-1 to TRBJ1-1, with a possible D match to TRBD1 (5 bases). V was pared by 0 bases and J by 0 bases, with 9 bases between. The CDR3 extends over 15 amino acids. Germline CDR1 SGHRS, CDR2 YFSETQ. The CDR3 sequence: CASSLGGTMNTEAFF. CDR3 nucleotides: TGCGCCAGCAGCTTGGGGGGCACGATGAACACTGAAGCTTTCTTT. The full variable domain, in which reference TRBV5-1 and TRBJ1-1 provide the parts outside the CDR3, is KAGVTQTPRYLIKTRGQQVTLSCSPISGHRSVSWYQQTPGQGLQFLFEYFSETQRNKGNFPGRFSGRQFSNSRSEMNVSTLELGDSALYLCASSLGGTMNTEAFFGQGTRLTVV.

The V call is TRBV6-5, the J call TRBJ2-1; D is possibly TRBD1 (8 bases). CDR3 size: 14 residues. Per germline, CDR1 MNHEY and CDR2 SVGAGI. Trimming removed 7 bases from V and 3 bases from J, with 13 bases in between. CDR3 sequence: CASKAGQDYNEQFF. The CDR3 DNA reads TGTGCCAGCAAAGCGGGACAGGACTACAATGAGCAGTTCTTC.

This chain uses TRBV4-1 with TRBJ1-3; 7 nucleotides match TRBD1. V gave up 0 bases and J gave up 8 bases; unmatched junction bases: 7. The length of the CDR3 is 15 residues. Germline-derived CDR1 and CDR2 are MGHRA and YSYEKL. For the CDR3, the DNA is TGCGCCAGCAGCCAAGATCCCACAGGGGTGTACACCATATATTTT. It specifies CASSQDPTGVYTIYF.

V and J are TRBV7-9 and TRBJ2-3, with a tentative D call TRBD1 (5 bases). Germline values: CDR1 SEHNR, CDR2 FQNEAQ (reference sequence). V lost 1 base and J 5 bases, leaving 13 bases between the germline ends. The CDR3 consists of 15 residues. CDR3 residues: CASSLGSGLGDTQYF. The CDR3 DNA reads TGTGCCAGCAGCTTAGGGTCAGGGCTGGGAGATACGCAGTATTTT.

The J gene is TRBJ2-1, the V gene TRBV6-4; 7 positions agree with TRBD2. J lost 4 bases, V lost 4 bases, and 10 bases had no gene match. This CDR3 is 16 amino acids long. CDR1 and CDR2 (germline): MRHNA, SNTAGT. CDR3 loop: CASSAHSGGLYNEQFF. The CDR3, as DNA: TGTGCCAGCAGTGCCCACTCGGGGGGACTGTACAATGAGCAGTTCTTC.

This chain uses TRBV27 with TRBJ1-6; TRBD1 might be the D (6 bases). The CDR3 totals 15 residues. Germline-derived CDR1 and CDR2 are MNHEY and SMNVEV (reference sequence). V lost 2 bases and J 9 bases, leaving 14 bases between the germline ends. As DNA, the CDR3 is TGTGCCAGCAGTTTAGGAACAGGGTGGACTTCACCCCTCCACTTT. Protein sequence: CASSLGTGWTSPLHF.

The chain recombines TRBV6-6 with TRBJ1-1, with 7 nucleotides matching TRBD1. Per the germline V gene, CDR1 is MNHNY and CDR2 is SVGAGI (reference sequence). V shed 3 bases, J shed 3 bases, and the junction held 10 bases outside the gene matches. The CDR3 is 16 residues long. The CDR3 coding sequence is TGTGCCAGCAGTTATTTGGAGGGGGCGCGGGACACTGAAGCTTTCTTT. Translated, it gives CASSYLEGARDTEAFF.

The CDR3 bases are TGTGCCAGCTCACCCTCCTCAGGGGGGAATCAGCCCCAGCATTTT. Translation: CASSPSSGGNQPQHF. The chain employs TRBV18 and TRBJ1-5, with 7 nucleotides matching TRBD1. Looked up from germline, CDR1 is KGHSH and CDR2 is LQKENI. CDR3 length: 15 residues. With V trimmed by 3 bases and J by 4 bases, 6 bases remained unmatched.

The V gene is TRBV5-1, the J gene TRBJ2-2; 8 bases align to TRBD2. V shed 4 bases, J shed 0 bases, and the junction held 11 bases outside the gene matches. Germline loops: CDR1 SGHRS, CDR2 YFSETQ. The CDR3 runs 18 residues. The CDR3 region is CASSLTLSGASNTGELFF. Written as DNA, the CDR3 is TGCGCCAGCAGCCTAACGCTTAGCGGGGCCTCGAACACCGGGGAGCTGTTTTTT.

This clone has only one observation. This chain uses TRBV24-1 with TRBJ2-5, with D perhaps TRBD2 (7 bases). The CDR3 has 14 residues. The germline gives CDR1 KGHDR, CDR2 SFDVKD. Trimming removed 2 bases at V and 4 bases at J, with 10 bases between. This CDR3 is CATSDSRGAETQYF. CDR3 nucleotides: TGTGCCACCAGTGATTCCCGGGGGGCAGAGACCCAGTACTTC.

V gene TRBV21-1 combines with J gene TRBJ1-5; the table gives TRBD1 as D, unverified against the DNA. TRBV21-1 counts as a pseudogene. This CDR3 is 21 amino acids long. The CDR3 is CASSKGDKGGTGGMGNQPQHF. CDR3 DNA sequence: TGTGCCAGCAGCAAAGGGGACAAAGGAGGGACAGGGGGTATGGGCAATCAGCCCCAGCATTTT.

The sample holds a few counts of this clone. The chain joins TRBV6-5 to TRBJ1-4, with a weak D call TRBD1 (6 bases). The V end lost 7 bases, the J end lost 5 bases, and 8 bases lay between the germline ends. Germline-derived CDR1 and CDR2 are MNHEY and SVGAGI. This CDR3 contains 12 residues. CDR3 sequence reads: CASKGVNEKLFF. The CDR3 bases are TGTGCCAGCAAGGGGGTGAATGAAAAACTGTTTTTT.

This sequence joins TRBV11-1 and TRBJ1-2; D unclear. V dropped 1 base and J dropped 2 bases, with 8 bases sitting between them. The germline gives CDR1 SGHAT, CDR2 FQDESV (reference sequence). The CDR3 consists of 14 residues. CDR3 in amino acids: CASSLGPRNYGYTF. The CDR3 DNA reads TGTGCCAGCAGCTTAGGTCCCAGAAACTATGGCTACACCTTC. The full variable domain, in which reference TRBV11-1 and TRBJ1-2 provide the parts outside the CDR3, is EAEVAQSPRYKITEKSQAVAFWCDPISGHATLYWYRQILGQGPELLVQFQDESVVDDSQLPKDRFSAERLKGVDSTLKIQPAELGDSAMYLCASSLGPRNYGYTFGSGTRLTVV.

The CDR3 reads CASSGTENQPQHF. CDR3 in DNA: TGTGCCAGCAGTGGTACAGAGAATCAGCCCCAGCATTTT. The genes are TRBV2 and TRBJ1-5, with unresolved D. Trimming removed 4 bases at V and 4 bases at J, with 8 bases between. The CDR3 covers 13 residues. Germline V gene lookup returns CDR1 SNHLY and CDR2 FYNNEI.

The rearrangement links TRBV10-3 to TRBJ2-7; D not resolved. The CDR3 is 13 residues long. Trimming cost V 5 bases and J 5 bases, with 13 bases left between them. Germline CDR1 reads ENHRY; CDR2 reads SYGVKD. DNA for the CDR3: TGTGCCATCAGTCACGGTGGAGTCGACGAGCAGTACTTC. It is translated as CAISHGGVDEQYF.

The chain employs TRBV27 and TRBJ1-6; possibly TRBD1 for D (5 bases). The CDR3 spans 14 residues. V lost 4 bases, J lost 10 bases, and 14 bases lay in between. Per germline, CDR1 MNHEY and CDR2 SMNVEV (reference sequence). CDR3 coding DNA: TGTGCCAGCAGTTCGGGACTGGGGGAGTCACCCCTCCACTTT. This encodes CASSSGLGESPLHF.

This clone was observed once. The gene calls are TRBV5-1 and TRBJ1-4, with 11 bases aligning to TRBD1. CDR1 is SGHRS, CDR2 YFSETQ, per germline. The CDR3 consists of 18 residues. Trimming at V came to 4 bases and at J to 0 bases, leaving 8 bases not matched to a gene. CDR3 nucleotide sequence: TGCGCCAGCAGCCCCGGACAGGGGGCCCGTGCAACTAATGAAAAACTGTTTTTT. This translates into CASSPGQGARATNEKLFF. The full variable domain, with the rest looked up from reference TRBV5-1 and TRBJ1-4, is KAGVTQTPRYLIKTRGQQVTLSCSPISGHRSVSWYQQTPGQGLQFLFEYFSETQRNKGNFPGRFSGRQFSNSRSEMNVSTLELGDSALYLCASSPGQGARATNEKLFFGSGTQLSVL.

The chain uses TRBV6-1 and TRBJ1-3; D gene unclear. With 1 base removed from V and 0 bases from J, the gap between germline ends came to 7 bases. Per the germline V gene, CDR1 is MNHNS and CDR2 is SASEGT. This CDR3 has 15 amino acids. The CDR3 loop is CASSEGRNSGNTIYF. Here the CDR3 DNA reads TGTGCCAGCAGTGAAGGTCGTAACTCTGGAAACACCATATATTTT.

The gene calls are TRBV12-3 or TRBV12-4 and TRBJ2-3; D is ambiguous. CDR3 length: 13 residues. Trimming took off 8 bases at V and 1 base at J, with 10 bases between the two ends. CDR3 region: CASAGLRTDTQYF. As DNA, the CDR3 is TGTGCCAGCGCTGGGCTCCGCACAGATACGCAGTATTTT.

V and J are TRBV9 and TRBJ2-3, with D possibly TRBD1 on 6 matching bases. Germline loops: CDR1 SGDLS, CDR2 YYNGEE. Trimming took 0 bases from V and 9 from J, leaving 14 bases between them. The CDR3 covers 14 residues. The CDR3, as DNA: TGTGCCAGCAGCGTAGCGATACAGGGCCCCACGCAGTATTTT. It encodes CASSVAIQGPTQYF. Full variable domain (outside the CDR3, taken from reference TRBV9 and TRBJ2-3): DSGVTQTPKHLITATGQRVTLRCSPRSGDLSVYWYQQSLDQGLQFLIQYYNGEERAKGNILERFSAQQFPDLHSELNLSSLELGDSALYFCASSVAIQGPTQYFGPGTRLTVL.

The chain combines TRBV5-1 with TRBJ2-2; D unresolved. The ends were cut back, 2 bases at V and 1 base at J, with 9 bases in the middle. CDR3 size: 15 residues. Germline CDR1 reads SGHRS; CDR2 reads YFSETQ. CDR3 DNA sequence: TGCGCCAGCAGCTTCAGGTCCCAGAACACCGGGGAGCTGTTTTTT. It yields the protein CASSFRSQNTGELFF. The full variable domain, in which reference TRBV5-1 and TRBJ2-2 provide the parts outside the CDR3, is KAGVTQTPRYLIKTRGQQVTLSCSPISGHRSVSWYQQTPGQGLQFLFEYFSETQRNKGNFPGRFSGRQFSNSRSEMNVSTLELGDSALYLCASSFRSQNTGELFFGEGSRLTVL.